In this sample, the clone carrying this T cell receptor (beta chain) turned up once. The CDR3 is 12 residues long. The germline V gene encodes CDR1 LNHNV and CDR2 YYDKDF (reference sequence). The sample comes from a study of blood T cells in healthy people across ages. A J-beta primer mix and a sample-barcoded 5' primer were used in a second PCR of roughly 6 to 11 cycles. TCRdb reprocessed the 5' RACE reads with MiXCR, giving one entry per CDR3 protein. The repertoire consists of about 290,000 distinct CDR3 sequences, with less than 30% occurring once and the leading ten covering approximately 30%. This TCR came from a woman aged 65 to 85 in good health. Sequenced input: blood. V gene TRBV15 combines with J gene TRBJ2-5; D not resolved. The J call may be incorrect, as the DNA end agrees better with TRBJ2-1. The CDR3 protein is CATRYENNEQFF. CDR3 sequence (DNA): TGTGCCACCAGATACGAGAACAATGAGCAGTTCTTC.